Listed below are T cell receptor beta chains from one sample, sequenced in a study of radiotherapy plus CTLA-4 blockade in lung cancer. The table came from immunoSEQ multiplex PCR; TCRdb's copy has only in-frame clones and leaves some out. The profile covers around 71,000 clones, with 76% appearing a single time and 15% to 20% taken by the ten largest. The sample was peripheral blood, taken from a patient treated with radiotherapy plus ipilimumab. The source of these receptors is a human donor with non-small cell lung cancer whose response to radiotherapy plus ipilimumab could not be evaluated. Some clones in this sample may be carry-over from other donors' samples. Each CDR3 is given with its conserved first and last residue. Fields, in order: clone size, D gene, V gene, J gene, CDR3 protein. A D gene is named only where the DNA matches it firmly. Size tells how often a clone was seen (once, few, many) or the class of an expanded clone, and some rows leave it out.

size: NA; D: NA; V: TRBV28; J: TRBJ2-1; CDR3: CASSLTSQGTNEQFF
size: once; D: NA; V: TRBV5-1; J: TRBJ2-3; CDR3: CASSTSSADTQYF
size: NA; D: NA; V: TRBV6-5; J: TRBJ2-3; CDR3: CASTGSHTDTQYF
size: NA; D: TRBD1; V: TRBV11-2; J: TRBJ2-7; CDR3: CASSSPGQKGLEQYF
size: many; D: NA; V: TRBV19; J: TRBJ2-7; CDR3: CASSSLSGGLYEQYF
size: NA; D: TRBD2; V: TRBV7-2; J: TRBJ2-5; CDR3: CASSWEGLAPETQYF
size: NA; D: TRBD2; V: TRBV6-5; J: TRBJ2-3; CDR3: CASSLGLASTDTQYF
size: NA; D: NA; V: TRBV27; J: TRBJ2-7; CDR3: CASSSDRSTYEQYF
size: NA; D: NA; V: TRBV19; J: TRBJ1-3; CDR3: CASSIALTGSSGNTIYF
size: NA; D: NA; V: TRBV11-1; J: TRBJ2-1; CDR3: CASSPWAVSLYNEQFF
size: NA; D: NA; V: TRBV7-2; J: TRBJ2-2; CDR3: CASSLRDIRTGELFF
size: NA; D: TRBD1; V: TRBV11-2; J: TRBJ1-2; CDR3: CASSLGQFPSYGYTF
size: NA; D: NA; V: TRBV15; J: TRBJ2-7; CDR3: CATSRSLADYEQYF
size: NA; D: NA; V: TRBV18; J: TRBJ2-1; CDR3: CASSLGAGRLEQFF
size: few; D: NA; V: TRBV18; J: TRBJ1-1; CDR3: CASSPRGTVNTEAFF
size: once; D: TRBD1; V: TRBV5-6; J: TRBJ2-5; CDR3: CASSLGQGAETQYF
size: NA; D: TRBD1; V: TRBV10-3; J: TRBJ1-1; CDR3: CAITPGQGRANTEAFF
size: NA; D: NA; V: TRBV29-1; J: TRBJ1-1; CDR3: CSVEEGHFAEAFF
size: NA; D: NA; V: TRBV27; J: TRBJ2-7; CDR3: CASSLSPGSSEQYF
size: NA; D: TRBD1; V: TRBV6-5; J: TRBJ1-2; CDR3: CASSPDGQDYGYTF
size: few; D: NA; V: TRBV29-1; J: TRBJ1-4; CDR3: CSVLSGRRERNEKLFF
size: NA; D: TRBD1; V: TRBV7-2; J: TRBJ2-1; CDR3: CASSLEGAYYNEQFF
size: NA; D: NA; V: TRBV28; J: TRBJ2-7; CDR3: CASSLQGAPPYEQYF
size: NA; D: TRBD1; V: TRBV10-2; J: TRBJ1-5; CDR3: CASSDRDRGHGQPQHF
size: NA; D: NA; V: TRBV11-2; J: TRBJ2-7; CDR3: CASSRAGRGTTYEQYF
size: NA; D: NA; V: TRBV7-8; J: TRBJ1-5; CDR3: CASSLGQGNQPQHF
size: NA; D: TRBD2; V: TRBV4-2; J: TRBJ2-3; CDR3: CASSQGLGLAGGNTDTQYF
size: NA; D: NA; V: TRBV7-8; J: TRBJ1-5; CDR3: CASSPLQGIYQPQHF
size: NA; D: NA; V: TRBV7-2; J: TRBJ2-7; CDR3: CASSKGQEGYEQYF
size: NA; D: NA; V: TRBV4-2; J: TRBJ2-1; CDR3: CASSQERLATNEQFF
size: NA; D: TRBD2; V: TRBV5-1; J: TRBJ2-3; CDR3: CASSLGLAESTDTQYF
size: NA; D: NA; V: TRBV7-2; J: TRBJ1-3; CDR3: CASSLYSGVGSGNTIYF
size: NA; D: TRBD2; V: TRBV5-4; J: TRBJ2-3; CDR3: CASSTRRLARSDTQYF
size: once; D: TRBD2; V: TRBV27; J: TRBJ2-7; CDR3: CASSLSGGIRHEQYF
size: NA; D: TRBD1; V: TRBV30; J: TRBJ1-2; CDR3: CAWKGTGLIYGYTF
size: NA; D: TRBD1; V: TRBV30; J: TRBJ2-7; CDR3: CAWSTGASSYEQYF
size: NA; D: TRBD1; V: TRBV5-1; J: TRBJ1-2; CDR3: CASSLPGTGNGYTF